This T cell receptor beta chain was found in a study of CD8 T cells in ankylosing spondylitis. General study findings and limits: A CD8+ phenotype characterized the disease-linked clones, which were relatively rare in peripheral blood. Ankylosing spondylitis blood appeared to carry a characteristic TCR beta motif of several highly homologous variants.

V was clipped by 8 bases and J by 1 base, with 14 bases between them. The CDR3 extends over 14 amino acids. Preparation of TCR beta libraries was done by quantitative 5'-RACE with molecular barcodes. TCRdb redid the calling of the 5' RACE reads with MiXCR, one entry per CDR3 protein. Here the sample spans around 220,000 distinct CDR3 sequences, roughly a tenth being singletons. This clonotype appeared many times. As yet, its antigen is unknown. The rearrangement uses TRBV12-3 or TRBV12-4 and TRBJ1-1; weak D call: TRBD1 (5 bases). The TCR originated in a male donor with ankylosing spondylitis or in good health (not recorded which). Sequenced input: blood, either unsorted or a sorted T cell fraction (not recorded which). CDR3 protein: CASGDRGSNTEAFF. DNA for the CDR3: TGTGCCAGCGGGGATAGGGGCTCGAACACTGAAGCTTTCTTT.